Each of the 27 T cell receptor beta chains below was sequenced from the same sample in a study of regulatory T cells in long-lasting Graves disease. Time point reported: persistent/refractory GD, antithyroid drugs over 5 years with positive TRAb. RNA isolated from PBMCs was used to make the TCR library. Combining iRepertoire HTBI primers with Arm-PCR of CDR3 regions, the authors built TCR beta libraries. TCRdb re-called the multiplex PCR reads through MiXCR, storing one row per CDR3 protein. The sample lists around 400,000 distinct CDR3 sequences; 20% to 30% were seen once. Specimen: peripheral blood mononuclear cells (PBMCs), collected when the disease was refractory, from a patient treated with antithyroid drugs. The receptor set was obtained from a female donor with Graves disease.

The gene calls are TRBV29-1 and TRBJ1-1; maybe TRBD1 (5 bases). The CDR3 covers 13 residues. V was shortened by 4 bases and J by 3 bases, with 12 bases between the two germline ends. Germline V gene lookup returns CDR1 SQVTM and CDR2 ANQGSEA. The CDR3 region has the DNA TGCAGCGTTGGAATTCGCAGGGACACTGAAGCTTTCTTT. It specifies CSVGIRRDTEAFF.

This clonotype was detected many times. This rearrangement joins TRBV28 to TRBJ2-7, with TRBD1 matching over 8 bases. V was pared by 2 bases and J by 4 bases, with 4 bases of the junction left unmatched. The V gene's germline CDR1 is MDHEN and CDR2 SYDVKM. This CDR3 spans 14 amino acids. The CDR3 protein is CASSLQGARYEQYF. CDR3 coding DNA: TGTGCCAGCAGTTTACAGGGGGCGAGATACGAGCAGTACTTC.

This clonotype was observed a few times. The rearrangement joins TRBV5-5 to TRBJ2-7; D gene uncertain. Germline lookup yields CDR1 SGHKS and CDR2 YYEKEE (reference sequence). This CDR3 comprises 15 residues. V lost 4 bases and J 2 bases, leaving 16 bases between the germline ends. CDR3 in amino acids: CASSIETAPTYEQYF. CDR3 in DNA: TGTGCCAGCAGCATAGAGACGGCACCTACCTACGAGCAGTACTTC.

The sample holds a few counts of this clonotype. The genes are TRBV3-1 and TRBJ2-6; D remains ambiguous. The germline CDR1 and CDR2 sequences are LGHDT and YNNKEL (reference sequence). The V end lost 5 bases, the J end lost 0 bases, and 8 bases lay between the germline ends. The CDR3 is 15 amino acids. CDR3: CASSVWGSGANVLTF. For the CDR3, the DNA is TGTGCCAGCAGCGTGTGGGGCTCTGGGGCCAACGTCCTGACTTTC.

This clonotype was recorded many times. The V gene is TRBV10-3, the J gene TRBJ1-1; 7 nucleotides line up with TRBD1. The junction had 4 bases not matched to a gene; V was cut back by 8 bases and J by 1 base. Germline CDR1 and CDR2: ENHRY and SYGVKD. CDR3 length: 13 residues. For the CDR3, the DNA is TGTGCCATCGCGGGACAGACGAACACTGAAGCTTTCTTT. The encoded protein is CAIAGQTNTEAFF.

This clonotype was counted a single time. The J gene is TRBJ2-7, the V gene TRBV7-9, with D perhaps TRBD2 (5 bases). The V and J ends lost 7 bases and 2 bases respectively, with 15 bases between them. The germline V gene encodes CDR1 SEHNR and CDR2 FQNEAQ (reference sequence). CDR3 length: 14 amino acids. The CDR3 spells CASNRGQTPYEQYF. The CDR3 nucleotides are TGTGCCAGCAACAGAGGGCAAACACCCTACGAGCAGTACTTC.

This clonotype came up many times. The V and J genes are TRBV28 and TRBJ1-5; maybe TRBD1 (5 bases). V was cut by 2 bases and J by 7 bases, with 21 bases left in between. The CDR3 length is 17 residues. Germline-derived CDR1 and CDR2 are MDHEN and SYDVKM. CDR3 DNA: TGTGCCAGCAGTTTACTTCCGGGACCCAAGACCGGGCAGCCCCAGCATTTT. This encodes CASSLLPGPKTGQPQHF.

This clonotype was seen more than once but under ten times. The gene calls are TRBV20-1 and TRBJ2-7; perhaps D is TRBD1 or TRBD2 (5 bases each). The CDR3 sequence is 13 residues long. The germline gives CDR1 DFQATT, CDR2 SNEGSKA (reference sequence). Deletions cut 6 bases from V and 7 bases from J, with 19 bases between. As DNA, the CDR3 is TGCAGTGCCCTCGCGATAATGGGGGTAGAGCAGTACTTC. It encodes CSALAIMGVEQYF.

The CDR3 sequence is CASSGRPRGLTEAFF. CDR3 in DNA: TGTGCCAGCAGCGGTCGCCCTAGGGGGCTTACTGAAGCTTTCTTT. The gene calls are TRBV9 and TRBJ1-1, with TRBD1 matching 7 bases. This CDR3 is 15 amino acids long. V lost 3 bases and J lost 5; bases outside the gene matches: 10. CDR1 is SGDLS and CDR2 is YYNGEE in the germline V gene.

The chain employs TRBV5-1 and TRBJ1-1, with TRBD1 matching over 7 bases. The CDR3 totals 15 residues. Germline lookup yields CDR1 SGHRS and CDR2 YFSETQ. V shed 0 bases, J shed 6 bases, and the junction held 8 bases outside the gene matches. The CDR3 protein is CASSLEGRGMSEAFF. DNA for the CDR3: TGCGCCAGCAGCTTGGAAGGCAGGGGGATGTCTGAAGCTTTCTTT.

The chain is built from TRBV30 and TRBJ2-7; D not certain. The ends were cut back, 4 bases at V and 4 bases at J, with 14 bases in the middle. CDR3 length equals 13 residues. In germline, CDR1 is GTSNPN, CDR2 SVGIG (reference sequence). The CDR3 nucleotides are TGTGCCTGGAATCAACCCCCCGGGTACGAGCAGTACTTC. It codes for CAWNQPPGYEQYF.

This clonotype has just a few counts. This chain uses TRBV20-1 with TRBJ2-7; 7 bases map to TRBD2. The CDR3 is made up of 19 amino acids. Germline trimming cut 0 bases from V and 6 bases from J; bases unmatched to any gene: 23. CDR1 and CDR2 from the germline V gene are DFQATT and SNEGSKA (reference sequence). As DNA, the CDR3 is TGCAGTGCTAGAGATATTGGTGATAGTGTCGGGGACTACTATTCCGAGCAGTACTTC. It is translated as CSARDIGDSVGDYYSEQYF.

Worth noting for this clonotype: One end of the junction fails to match germline, which may point to a read error. The chain employs TRBV2 and TRBJ2-2; the D gene is possibly TRBD1 (5 bases). Germline CDR1 reads SNHLY; CDR2 reads FYNNEI. The length of the CDR3 is 13 residues. CDR3 sequence (DNA): TGTGCCCGCAGAGCCAGGGAAACCGGGGAGCTGTTTTTT. It is translated as CARRARETGELFF.

This clonotype was observed a handful of times. V gene TRBV7-2 combines with J gene TRBJ2-7; D unresolved. This CDR3 has 14 amino acids. The germline CDR1 and CDR2 sequences are SGHTA and FQGNSA. Trimming stripped 1 base from V and 6 bases from J, with 13 bases between. The CDR3 DNA reads TGTGCCAGCAGCTTAGAGCGTGCGGTCTCCGAGCAGTACTTC. Translated: CASSLERAVSEQYF.

This clonotype showed up many times. Given a much more abundant clone one base away, this may be a read error. The V gene is TRBV28, the J gene TRBJ1-2, with D unclear. This CDR3 is built from 12 residues. The ends were cut back, 4 bases at V and 7 bases at J, with 10 bases in the middle. Germline V gives CDR1 MDHEN, CDR2 SYDVKM. The CDR3 DNA sequence: TGTGCCAGCAGTTCCAGTTCGGGTGGCTACACCTTC. This encodes CASSSSSGGYTF.

The V and J genes are TRBV28 and TRBJ2-3, with 7 bases matching TRBD1. J was trimmed by 5 bases and V by 3 bases; bases with no gene match: 20. CDR1 MDHEN and CDR2 SYDVKM come from the germline V gene. The length of the CDR3 is 19 residues. As DNA, the CDR3 is TGTGCCAGCAGTTTGAACACTAGGGGGCGTCTCTCGGGGAGAGATACGCAGTATTTT. This codes for CASSLNTRGRLSGRDTQYF.

This clonotype has only a few counts. The CDR3 spells CASSLQDTIYF. The CDR3, as DNA: TGTGCCAGCAGTTTACAGGACACCATATATTTT. The chain joins TRBV28 to TRBJ1-3; D is undetermined. The germline V gene encodes CDR1 MDHEN and CDR2 SYDVKM. V lost 2 bases to trimming and J lost 8 bases, with 4 bases between them. This CDR3 has 11 residues.

With regard to this clonotype: A much larger clone sits a single nucleotide away, making a read error possible. This chain links TRBV6-2 or TRBV6-3 with TRBJ2-5; TRBD2 matches 7 bases. The CDR3 sequence is 15 residues long. The V gene's germline CDR1 is MNHEY and CDR2 SVGEGT. Trimming at V came to 6 bases and at J to 6 bases, leaving 13 bases not matched to a gene. The CDR3 region is CASRSFGASGKTQYF. CDR3 nucleotide sequence: TGTGCCAGCAGAAGTTTTGGTGCTAGCGGAAAGACCCAGTACTTC.

V is TRBV5-1 and J is TRBJ1-4; no firm D call. Per germline, CDR1 SGHRS and CDR2 YFSETQ. The CDR3 extends over 13 amino acids. The ends were cut back, 6 bases at V and 8 bases at J, with 14 bases in the middle. CDR3 sequence (DNA): TGCGCCAGCACAAGAGGGAAAGACGAAAAACTGTTTTTT. It translates to CASTRGKDEKLFF.

A remark on this clonotype: The conserved final phenylalanine or tryptophan is absent from the CDR3, which likely points to a read error. The chain couples TRBV24-1 to TRBJ1-2, with 8 bases lining up with TRBD1. CDR1 and CDR2 (germline): KGHDR, SFDVKD. V dropped 7 bases and J dropped 9; count of bases not matched to a gene: 6. There are 12 residues in the CDR3. The CDR3 here is CATRTGTGSYTL. The CDR3 coding sequence is TGTGCCACCAGGACTGGGACAGGAAGCTACACCCTC.

CDR3 region: CASSAGGRTEAFF. CDR3 DNA sequence: TGTGCCAGCAGCGCAGGAGGGAGGACTGAAGCTTTCTTT. The rearrangement links TRBV9 to TRBJ1-1; D ambiguous. Trimming cost V 3 bases and J 5 bases, with 11 bases left between them. Germline values: CDR1 SGDLS, CDR2 YYNGEE. The CDR3 is made up of 13 amino acids.

Only a few counts were recorded for this clonotype. V and J are TRBV7-3 and TRBJ1-1; a weak D match, TRBD1 (5 bases). The germline gives CDR1 SGHTA, CDR2 FQGTGA. The CDR3 totals 13 residues. V gave up 3 bases and J gave up 6 bases, with 11 bases separating them. CDR3 in DNA: TGTGCCAGCAGCTTGCAGGGCTTCCCTGAAGCTTTCTTT. Its translation: CASSLQGFPEAFF.

The rearrangement links TRBV30 to TRBJ2-5; D assignment may be TRBD1 or TRBD2 (6 bases each). The CDR3 is 14 amino acids. The V end was cut by 0 bases, the J end by 4 bases, with 12 bases between. Germline loops: CDR1 GTSNPN, CDR2 SVGIG (reference sequence). The CDR3 loop reads CAWSVIRGLETQYF. As DNA, the CDR3 is TGTGCCTGGAGTGTAATCCGGGGGCTAGAGACCCAGTACTTC.

This clonotype has ten or more counts. The chain links TRBV27 to TRBJ1-1; 8 bases are a match to TRBD1. V was clipped by 5 bases and J by 1 base; unmatched bases: 6. Germline values: CDR1 MNHEY, CDR2 SMNVEV (reference sequence). The CDR3 is 15 residues long. CDR3 loop: CASSLQGVPNTEAFF. CDR3 nucleotides: TGTGCCAGCAGTCTACAGGGGGTGCCGAACACTGAAGCTTTCTTT.

This clonotype was recorded a few times. The V gene is TRBV10-3, the J gene TRBJ1-1; D not resolved. V shed 8 bases and J shed 2 bases, with 12 bases lying between them. Germline-derived CDR1 and CDR2 are ENHRY and SYGVKD. CDR3 length equals 13 residues. The chain's CDR3 is CAIAETANTEAFF. DNA for the CDR3: TGTGCCATCGCCGAAACAGCTAACACTGAAGCTTTCTTT.

This clonotype was observed at least ten times. The gene calls are TRBV5-1 and TRBJ2-7; tentative D call: TRBD2 (6 bases). In germline, CDR1 is SGHRS, CDR2 YFSETQ. Trimming removed 3 bases from V and 0 bases from J, with 16 bases in between. This CDR3 has 16 residues. CDR3: CASSSQSSGSSYEQYF. CDR3 DNA: TGCGCCAGCAGCTCCCAGAGTAGCGGTAGCTCCTACGAGCAGTACTTC.

This clonotype has just a few counts. The chain couples TRBV2 to TRBJ2-7; the match to TRBD1 covers 8 bases. Trimming removed 9 bases from V and 3 bases from J; junction bases left unmatched: 13. The germline gives CDR1 SNHLY, CDR2 FYNNEI. The CDR3 consists of 15 residues. CDR3: CASRPTGAMYYEQYF. The DNA of the CDR3 is TGTGCCAGTCGACCGACAGGGGCCATGTACTACGAGCAGTACTTC.